The clone carrying this T cell receptor (beta chain) appeared a few times. Antigen unknown. This specimen belongs to a study of T-cell reconstitution after alpha-beta-depleted transplantation in children. Points from the study as a whole: Day-60 TCRbeta diversity that was high in some patients was derived from surviving recipient T cells and thymic progenitors. Diversity and T-cell counts at one year after transplant derived mostly from new T cells. By about two months after transplant, alpha-beta T cells reportedly arose from several hundred graft clones that had expanded.

It was with unique molecular identifiers that the TCRbeta library was prepared. TCRdb passed the PCR reads through MiXCR, listing each CDR3 protein once. The profile covers about 830,000 distinct CDR3 sequences, with less than 20% appearing a single time and around 4.5% taken by the ten largest. The CDR3 contains 15 residues. Germline CDR1 is KGHSH and CDR2 is LQKENI. Trimming shortened V by 6 bases and J by 4 bases, and 19 bases separated the two germline ends. The chain carries TRBV18 and TRBJ2-7; D is tentatively TRBD1 or TRBD2 (5 bases each). This specimen consisted of PBMCs, mostly from graft donor cells, obtained 360 days after TCRalphabeta/CD19-depleted stem cell transplant. This receptor was taken from a male patient aged 10-17 years who had a stem cell transplant for acute lymphoblastic leukemia, so the T cells may come from the graft donor. DNA for the CDR3: TGTGCCAGCTCCCGAAGGGTTGGGGACGCATACGAGCAGTACTTC. It translates to CASSRRVGDAYEQYF.